This T cell receptor (beta chain) stems from a study of OX40 agonist ivuxolimab in advanced cancers. Study-wide background: Patients were roughly 83% male with ages roughly 20 to 80, mean around 61.

The method was immunoSEQ multiplex PCR; TCRdb's version includes in-frame clones alone and lacks a portion of them. The sample shows over 65,000 clones, about 92% of them seen only once. The CDR3 contains 15 residues. V was clipped by 9 bases and J by 5 bases; unmatched bases: 11. The germline CDR1 and CDR2 sequences are WNHNN and SYGVQD (reference sequence). The TCR was taken from an adult with an advanced solid tumor such as melanoma, head and neck, liver or kidney cancer. The genes are TRBV10-1 and TRBJ2-3; 10 positions agree with TRBD1. Here the sequenced sample was CD4+ or CD8+ T cells sorted from blood, taken in a trial of the OX40 agonist ivuxolimab. The CDR3: CARSKGTGDGDTQYF. CDR3 DNA sequence: TGCGCCAGATCGAAAGGGACAGGGGATGGAGATACGCAGTATTTT.